The 22 T cell receptor beta chains below all came from one sample that was sequenced in a study of technical replicates of blood from four donors. The assay was immunoSEQ multiplex PCR, and TCRdb's table has in-frame clones only and misses some. Of under 85,000 clones in the sample, about 93% were seen once. The specimen was T cells isolated from PBMCs. All receptors come from a human donor in good health.

The V gene is TRBV12-5, the J gene TRBJ1-3, with D unresolved. The ends were cut back, 0 bases at V and 3 bases at J, with 15 bases in the middle. Germline V gene sequence: CDR1 LGHNT, CDR2 FRNRAP. This CDR3 is built from 17 residues. The CDR3 sequence: CASGLVRVGRNGNTIYF. The CDR3 DNA sequence: TGTGCTAGTGGTTTGGTACGTGTAGGGAGGAATGGAAACACCATATATTTT.

The V and J genes are TRBV13 and TRBJ2-1, with TRBD2 as a possible D gene (7 bases). Trimming stripped 4 bases from V and 3 bases from J, with 16 bases between. CDR3 length: 16 residues. Looked up from germline, CDR1 is PRHDT and CDR2 is FYEKMQ (reference sequence). This chain's CDR3 is CASSSLGGGSYNEQFF. As DNA, the CDR3 is TGTGCCAGCAGCTCTCTGGGGGGCGGGAGCTACAATGAGCAGTTCTTC.

V usage is TRBV10-3 and J usage is TRBJ2-2; TRBD1 matches 11 bases. The CDR3 runs 15 residues. In germline, CDR1 is ENHRY, CDR2 SYGVKD. V lost 8 bases, J lost 5 bases, and 7 bases stayed unmatched. The CDR3: CAISPGQGETGELFF. DNA of the CDR3: TGTGCCATCTCTCCGGGACAGGGGGAAACCGGGGAGCTGTTTTTT.

This clone was observed a single time. The chain employs TRBV5-4 and TRBJ1-1; possibly TRBD1 for D (6 bases). There are 15 residues in the CDR3. The V end was cut by 4 bases, the J end by 2 bases, with 15 bases between. CDR1 is SGHNT and CDR2 is YYREEE in the germline V gene (reference sequence). The CDR3 DNA follows: TGTGCCAGCAGCCGAACTTCAGGGGTCAACACTGAAGCTTTCTTT. It codes for CASSRTSGVNTEAFF. Drawing the rest from reference TRBV5-4 and TRBJ1-1, the complete variable domain is ETGVTQSPTHLIKTRGQQVTLRCSSQSGHNTVSWYQQALGQGPQFIFQYYREEENGRGNFPPRFSGLQFPNYSSELNVNALELDDSALYLCASSRTSGVNTEAFFGQGTRLTVV.

This chain connects TRBV10-3 to TRBJ2-3, with TRBD1 matching over 9 bases. Germline values: CDR1 ENHRY, CDR2 SYGVKD. The junction had 10 bases not matched to a gene; V was cut back by 6 bases and J by 6 bases. The CDR3 has 15 amino acids. CDR3 protein: CAIRNRDREFDTQYF. For the CDR3, the DNA is TGTGCCATCAGAAACCGGGACAGGGAATTCGATACGCAGTATTTT.

The chain couples TRBV18 to TRBJ1-4, with unresolved D. In germline, CDR1 is KGHSH, CDR2 LQKENI. Trimming removed 2 bases at V and 0 bases at J, with 13 bases between. The CDR3 consists of 17 residues. DNA of the CDR3: TGTGCCAGCTCACCAAATAGTGTAATTTCAACTAATGAAAAACTGTTTTTT. Protein product: CASSPNSVISTNEKLFF.

The chain joins TRBV7-6 to TRBJ1-1; no reliable D call. The V gene's germline CDR1 is SGHVS and CDR2 FNYEAQ. CDR3 length equals 15 residues. Trimming shortened V by 2 bases and J by 1 base, and 11 bases separated the two germline ends. The CDR3 sequence is CASSLYPGRNTEAFF. The CDR3 bases are TGTGCCAGCAGCTTATACCCAGGCAGGAACACTGAAGCTTTCTTT.

The chain joins TRBV5-4 to TRBJ2-7; TRBD2 aligns across 7 bases. Trimming cost V 0 bases and J 4 bases; bases outside gene matches: 10. This CDR3 spans 16 amino acids. Germline values: CDR1 SGHNT, CDR2 YYREEE (reference sequence). CDR3 residues: CASSLGTPGLPYEQYF. The CDR3 nucleotides are TGTGCCAGCAGCTTGGGTACTCCGGGACTACCTTACGAGCAGTACTTC. The variable domain in full, with the rest retrieved from reference TRBV5-4 and TRBJ2-7, is ETGVTQSPTHLIKTRGQQVTLRCSSQSGHNTVSWYQQALGQGPQFIFQYYREEENGRGNFPPRFSGLQFPNYSSELNVNALELDDSALYLCASSLGTPGLPYEQYFGPGTRLTVT.

This chain connects TRBV30 to TRBJ2-4; D ambiguous. Per germline, CDR1 GTSNPN and CDR2 SVGIG (reference sequence). This CDR3 region has 12 residues. The V end was cut by 1 base, the J end by 6 bases, with 7 bases between. The CDR3, as DNA: TGTGCCTGGAGTGGGAGTTTAAACATTCAGTACTTC. Protein product: CAWSGSLNIQYF.

The J gene is TRBJ1-1, the V gene TRBV28, with D possibly matching TRBD1 (6 bases). The CDR3 consists of 14 residues. The V gene lost 7 bases and the J gene lost 4 bases, with 16 bases spanning the gap. Germline V gene data show CDR1 as MDHEN and CDR2 as SYDVKM. The CDR3 DNA reads as TGTGCCAGCACCTTGGCAGGGGTTAGCACTGAAGCTTTCTTT. Amino acids: CASTLAGVSTEAFF.

The chain has TRBV6-5 and TRBJ2-2, with 7 bases fitting TRBD2. The V segment lost 1 base and the J segment 4 bases; nucleotides outside the gene matches: 3. Looked up from germline, CDR1 is MNHEY and CDR2 is SVGAGI. The CDR3 loop spans 15 amino acids. In DNA, the CDR3 is TGTGCCAGCAGTTACTTAGCGGGCCGCACCGGGGAGCTGTTTTTT. Its translation is CASSYLAGRTGELFF.

In its sample, this clone was seen once. The chain uses TRBV5-1 and TRBJ2-3, with TRBD2 matching over 7 bases. Germline loops: CDR1 SGHRS, CDR2 YFSETQ. V was pared by 6 bases and J by 5 bases, with 18 bases of the junction left unmatched. The CDR3 spans 17 residues. The CDR3 DNA sequence: TGCGCCAGCACCCAGTCCCGGGTGGGGACTAAGGTAGATACGCAGTATTTT. The encoded protein is CASTQSRVGTKVDTQYF.

The rearrangement joins TRBV5-6 to TRBJ2-3; D uncertain. CDR1 is SGHDT and CDR2 is YYEEEE in the germline V gene. The ends were cut back, 0 bases at V and 5 bases at J, with 4 bases in the middle. The CDR3 loop spans 12 amino acids. In DNA form, the CDR3 reads TGTGCCAGCAGCTTGGGACTAGATACGCAGTATTTT. It translates to CASSLGLDTQYF.

The rearrangement uses TRBV2 and TRBJ1-4; 7 nucleotides align to TRBD1. Germline trimming cut 5 bases from V and 3 bases from J; bases unmatched to any gene: 3. Germline CDR1 is SNHLY and CDR2 is FYNNEI. The CDR3 loop spans 14 amino acids. CDR3: CASSPGGSNEKLFF. The DNA of the CDR3 is TGTGCCAGCAGTCCAGGGGGGTCTAATGAAAAACTGTTTTTT.

This clone has just one count. The gene calls are TRBV25-1 and TRBJ2-5; 8 nucleotides agree with TRBD1. Trimming cost V 4 bases and J 5 bases; bases outside gene matches: 12. The CDR3 has 16 amino acids. Germline V gives CDR1 MGHDK, CDR2 SYGVNS. The CDR3 is CASSVLRGRGEETQYF. CDR3 bases: TGTGCCAGCAGTGTCCTCAGGGGGCGCGGGGAGGAGACCCAGTACTTC.

This CDR3 is CASFQGAYEQYF. Written as DNA, the CDR3 is TGTGCCAGCTTCCAGGGGGCGTACGAGCAGTACTTC. The chain couples TRBV2 to TRBJ2-7, with 8 bases aligning to TRBD1. The CDR3 consists of 12 residues. Germline CDR1 reads SNHLY; CDR2 reads FYNNEI. With V trimmed by 8 bases and J by 4 bases, 4 bases remained unmatched.

V and J are TRBV19 and TRBJ1-5; maybe TRBD1 (6 bases). V shed 7 bases and J shed 4 bases, with 11 bases lying between them. The CDR3 is 13 residues long. Germline V gene sequence: CDR1 LNHDA, CDR2 SQIVND (reference sequence). The CDR3 bases are TGTGCCAGTACGAGAGGGGGTAATCAGCCCCAGCATTTT. Its translation is CASTRGGNQPQHF.

J is TRBJ1-5 and V is TRBV4-3, with D possibly TRBD1 on 5 matching bases. The CDR3 consists of 15 residues. Per the germline V gene, CDR1 is LGHNA and CDR2 is YSLEER. V was cut by 1 base and J by 7 bases, with 14 bases left in between. CDR3 in DNA: TGCGCCAGCAGCCAAGGGCTAAGTAACAGGCAGCCCCAGCATTTT. Residues: CASSQGLSNRQPQHF.

V usage is TRBV7-9 and J usage is TRBJ2-5, with TRBD2 matching 8 bases. J was trimmed by 2 bases and V by 4 bases; bases with no gene match: 12. Germline V gives CDR1 SEHNR, CDR2 FQNEAQ (reference sequence). The CDR3 is 17 amino acids. The CDR3 here is CASSSPNNGRDQETQYF. For the CDR3, the DNA is TGTGCCAGCAGCTCCCCCAACAACGGGAGGGATCAAGAGACCCAGTACTTC.

This chain links TRBV6-5 with TRBJ2-1, with D uncertain. The germline V and J ends were trimmed by 5 bases and 3 bases, with 5 bases remaining between them. CDR1 is MNHEY, CDR2 SVGAGI, per germline. The CDR3 has 12 residues. The CDR3 reads CASSLNYNEQFF. For the CDR3, the DNA is TGTGCCAGCAGTCTTAACTACAATGAGCAGTTCTTC.

The chain carries TRBV2 and TRBJ2-7; perhaps TRBD2 as D (6 bases). Germline CDR1 SNHLY, CDR2 FYNNEI. CDR3 length: 14 amino acids. The V end lost 10 bases, the J end lost 6 bases, and 22 bases lay between the germline ends. CDR3: CAIYPLGTVIEQYF. The DNA for the CDR3 is TGTGCCATCTACCCCCTAGGGACTGTCATCGAGCAGTACTTC.

This chain joins TRBV11-2 and TRBJ2-7; 8 bases match TRBD1. In germline, CDR1 is SGHAT, CDR2 FQNNGV. V lost 2 bases, J lost 6 bases, and 6 bases stayed unmatched. CDR3 length: 14 residues. The CDR3 DNA sequence: TGTGCCAGCAGCTTACCGACAGGGGAGGTCGAGCAGTACTTC. It specifies CASSLPTGEVEQYF.